This record covers a single TCR beta chain. The assay was immunoSEQ multiplex PCR, and TCRdb's table has in-frame clones only and misses some. The data show around 49,000 clones, around nine tenths seen once. This entry belongs to a study of T cell changes during pregnancy in multiple sclerosis. The sample in question was CD4+ T cells from peripheral blood mononuclear cells, obtained after pregnancy. The clonotype was recovered from a female donor in good health, enrolled as a control in a pregnancy study.

CDR3 sequence (DNA): TGTGCCAGCAGCTTCGAGCTAAATAGCAATCAGCCCCAGCATTTT. This sequence encodes CASSFELNSNQPQHF. The rearrangement joins TRBV7-2 to TRBJ1-5; D remains unclear. Germline CDR1 is SGHTA and CDR2 is FQGNSA. The length of the CDR3 is 15 residues. Trimming stripped 3 bases from V and 0 bases from J, with 9 bases between.